Listed below are T cell receptor beta chains from one sample, sequenced in a study of post-analysis software for immune sequencing data. TCRdb itself ran the PCR reads through MiXCR, one entry per CDR3 protein. The table lists about 160,000 distinct CDR3 sequences, about 34% of them singletons, with 28% in the top ten. The material sequenced was blood, taken after autologous hematopoietic stem cell transplantation. The source is a girl aged 5-17 years with multiple sclerosis. CDR3s include the opening cysteine and the closing phenylalanine or tryptophan. The D gene is left open where the match is weak. A clone size is listed for some rows: how often the clone was seen (once, few, many), or a class if it is expanded.

v_gene,abundance,d_gene,j_gene,CDR3aa,CDR3nt
TRBV5-1,once,TRBD2,TRBJ2-4,CASSPAGGNIQYF,TGCGCCAGCAGCCCGGCGGGGGGGAACATTCAGTACTTC
TRBV20-1,.,TRBD1,TRBJ2-3,CSATRTGTHTDPQYF,TGCAGTGCTACCCGGACAGGGACCCACACAGATCCGCAGTATTTT
TRBV7-2,.,TRBD2,TRBJ2-1,CASSLGPGRGSYNEQFF,TGTGCCAGCAGCTTAGGCCCGGGGCGGGGGTCCTACAATGAGCAGTTCTTC
TRBV20-1,many,.,TRBJ2-3,CSASGTSTDTQYF,TGCAGTGCTAGCGGGACTAGCACAGATACGCAGTATTTT
TRBV27,.,.,TRBJ2-7,CVSSSGYYSSYEQYF,TGTGTCAGCAGTTCTGGATATTATAGCTCCTACGAGCAGTACTTC
TRBV7-2,.,.,TRBJ2-1,CASSSLKGVAFF,TGTGCCAGCAGCTCGCTGAAGGGGGTGGCGTTCTTC
TRBV9,.,TRBD2,TRBJ2-1,CASSFWTSGPNEQFF,TGTGCCAGCAGCTTTTGGACTAGCGGTCCCAATGAGCAGTTCTTC
TRBV7-6,.,.,TRBJ2-7,CASSLDFGTLISYEQYF,TGTGCCAGCAGCTTAGATTTTGGTACCCTTATTTCCTACGAGCAGTACTTC
TRBV20-1,few,TRBD1,TRBJ2-5,CSASPGQGAGEQYF,TGCAGTGCTAGTCCTGGACAGGGGGCCGGAGAGCAGTACTTC
TRBV28,.,.,TRBJ2-7,CASSPLGSYEQYF,TGTGCCAGCAGTCCGCTTGGTTCCTACGAGCAGTACTTC
TRBV7-8,.,TRBD1,TRBJ1-2,CASSLGETGGIYGYTF,TGTGCCAGCAGCTTAGGGGAGACAGGGGGGATCTATGGCTACACCTTC
TRBV6-5,.,.,TRBJ2-1,CASSYSGDPYNEQFF,TGTGCCAGCAGTTACTCGGGGGATCCCTACAATGAGCAGTTCTTC
TRBV20-1,.,TRBD1,TRBJ1-2,CSAPGQGAYGYTF,TGCAGTGCACCGGGACAGGGGGCCTATGGCTACACCTTC
TRBV13,.,TRBD2,TRBJ2-3,CASSLGRSGLVVTDTQYF,TGTGCCAGCAGTTTAGGGAGATCCGGACTAGTGGTGACAGATACGCAGTATTTT
TRBV6-2/TRBV6-3,.,TRBD1,TRBJ1-1,CASRSSGQGMNTEAFF,TGTGCCAGCAGATCCTCGGGACAGGGCATGAACACTGAAGCTTTCTTT
TRBV7-3,many,.,TRBJ2-7,CASSLTGGDGYEQYF,TGTGCCAGCAGCTTAACTGGGGGAGACGGATACGAGCAGTACTTC
TRBV29-1,few,TRBD2,TRBJ2-1,CSARTSGYEQFF,TGCAGCGCCAGGACTAGCGGGTATGAGCAGTTCTTC
TRBV2,.,.,TRBJ2-3,CARNGASAQNSTDTQYF,TGTGCCAGAAACGGGGCTAGCGCACAAAATAGCACAGATACGCAGTATTTT
TRBV29-1,.,.,TRBJ2-1,CSVAYYNEQFF,TGCAGCGTTGCCTACTACAATGAGCAGTTCTTC
TRBV28,once,TRBD2,TRBJ2-4,CASSSGLVQQYF,TGTGCCAGCAGTTCGGGACTAGTACAGCAGTACTTC
TRBV29-1,.,.,TRBJ2-4,CSAALSGGNIQYF,TGCAGCGCCGCACTCAGTGGGGGGAACATTCAGTACTTC
TRBV5-1,.,TRBD1,TRBJ1-1,CASSFVPTGEIMNTEAFF,TGCGCCAGCAGCTTCGTCCCGACAGGGGAAATCATGAACACTGAAGCTTTCTTT
TRBV27,many,.,TRBJ1-5,CASSSDWAGQPQHF,TGTGCCAGCAGTTCGGATTGGGCGGGTCAGCCCCAGCATTTT